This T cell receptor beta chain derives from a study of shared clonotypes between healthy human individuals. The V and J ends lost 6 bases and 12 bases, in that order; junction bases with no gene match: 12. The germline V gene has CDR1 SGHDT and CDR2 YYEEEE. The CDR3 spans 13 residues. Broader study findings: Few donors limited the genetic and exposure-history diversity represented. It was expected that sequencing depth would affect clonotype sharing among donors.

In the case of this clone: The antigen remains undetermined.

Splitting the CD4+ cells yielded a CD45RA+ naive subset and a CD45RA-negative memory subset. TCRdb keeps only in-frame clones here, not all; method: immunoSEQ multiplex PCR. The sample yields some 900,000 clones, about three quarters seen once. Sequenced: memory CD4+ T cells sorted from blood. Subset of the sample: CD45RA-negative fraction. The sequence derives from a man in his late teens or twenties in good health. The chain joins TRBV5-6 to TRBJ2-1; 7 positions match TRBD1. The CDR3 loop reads CASTPRNGQAQFF. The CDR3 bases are TGTGCCAGCACCCCGAGGAATGGACAGGCGCAGTTCTTC. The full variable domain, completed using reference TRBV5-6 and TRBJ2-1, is DAGVTQSPTHLIKTRGQQVTLRCSPKSGHDTVSWYQQALGQGPQFIFQYYEEEERQRGNFPDRFSGHQFPNYSSELNVNALLLGDSALYLCASTPRNGQAQFFGPGTRLTVL.